These 27 T cell receptor beta chains were sequenced from one sample in a study of T cell responses to AZD1222 COVID-19 vaccine. Sequencing was performed with immunoSEQ multiplex PCR; in TCRdb, only in-frame clones are kept and a portion is missing. The sample carries roughly 71,000 clones, 85% recorded once. This specimen consisted of peripheral blood, obtained on day 0 of AZD1222 vaccination. The receptors were sampled from an adult in good health.

The J gene is TRBJ2-7, the V gene TRBV7-6; tentative D call: TRBD2 (6 bases). CDR1 is SGHVS, CDR2 FNYEAQ, per germline. V shed 5 bases and J shed 9 bases, with 20 bases lying between them. The CDR3 covers 14 residues. The CDR3 nucleotides read TGTGCCAGCAGCCTCTCCGGGAGTTCCCAGAGGCAGTACTTC. As protein: CASSLSGSSQRQYF.

The J gene is TRBJ1-1, the V gene TRBV12-3 or TRBV12-4; D not certain. V lost 1 base to trimming and J lost 5 bases, with 8 bases between them. The CDR3 is made up of 13 amino acids. The CDR3 DNA follows: TGTGCCAGCAGTTTAGAGGTGAGAACTGAAGCTTTCTTT. This codes for CASSLEVRTEAFF.

The chain combines TRBV9 with TRBJ2-3; TRBD1 or TRBD2 may be the D gene (5 bases each). CDR1 is SGDLS and CDR2 is YYNGEE in the germline V gene. This CDR3 is 13 amino acids long. Trimming removed 2 bases from V and 4 bases from J, with 8 bases in between. The CDR3 DNA reads as TGTGCCAGCAGCGTTCGAGGGGCAGATACGCAGTATTTT. Protein sequence: CASSVRGADTQYF.

The chain couples TRBV29-1 to TRBJ1-1; D may be TRBD1 (6 bases). The V end was cut by 7 bases, the J end by 4 bases, with 16 bases between. CDR1 and CDR2 (germline): SQVTM, ANQGSEA. The CDR3 loop spans 13 amino acids. The CDR3 loop is CSGRRGASTEAFF. CDR3 nucleotide sequence: TGCAGCGGTCGGAGGGGGGCCAGCACTGAAGCTTTCTTT.

The chain recombines TRBV23-1 with TRBJ1-3; D is perhaps TRBD1 (5 bases). TRBV23-1 is treated as an ORF (open reading frame) with a function not yet certain. The CDR3 sequence is 17 residues long. The ends were cut back, 3 bases at V and 3 bases at J, with 18 bases in the middle. Here the CDR3 DNA reads TGCGCCAGCAGTCACCTCCAGCGGAGGGGCAGTGGAAACACCATATATTTT. This sequence encodes CASSHLQRRGSGNTIYF.

The chain uses TRBV6-5 and TRBJ2-1; D is perhaps TRBD2 (6 bases). Germline assignment: CDR1 MNHEY and CDR2 SVGAGI. CDR3 length: 15 residues. V lost 7 bases to trimming and J lost 0 bases, with 13 bases between them. CDR3 sequence (DNA): TGTGCCAGCACCAAAGACGGGAGCTCCTACAATGAGCAGTTCTTC. It translates to CASTKDGSSYNEQFF.

This clone was picked up a small number of times. This chain links TRBV5-1 with TRBJ1-5; D is unclear. The CDR3 has 13 amino acids. Germline lookup yields CDR1 SGHRS and CDR2 YFSETQ. Trimming shortened V by 0 bases and J by 4 bases, and 5 bases separated the two germline ends. The CDR3, as DNA: TGCGCCAGCAGCTTGGACACAAATCAGCCCCAGCATTTT. Translating it yields CASSLDTNQPQHF.

This clone was picked up one time. The rearrangement links TRBV11-3 to TRBJ1-1; D is uncertain. CDR3 length equals 13 residues. V was clipped by 5 bases and J by 4 bases, with 11 bases between them. Germline V gives CDR1 SGHNT, CDR2 YENEEA. CDR3 amino acids: CASSSFMGTEAFF. The CDR3 DNA is TGTGCCAGCAGCAGTTTTATGGGCACTGAAGCTTTCTTT. The variable domain in full, with the rest retrieved from reference TRBV11-3 and TRBJ1-1, is EAGVVQSPRYKIIEKKQPVAFWCNPISGHNTLYWYLQNLGQGPELLIRYENEEAVDDSQLPKDRFSAERLKGVDSTLKIQPAELGDSAVYLCASSSFMGTEAFFGQGTRLTVV.

The V call is TRBV7-9, the J call TRBJ2-1; D unclear. Germline V gene data show CDR1 as SEHNR and CDR2 as FQNEAQ (reference sequence). This CDR3 spans 12 amino acids. V lost 5 bases and J lost 7, with 9 bases in between. The CDR3 bases are TGTGCCAGCAGCGGCCTTTTGAATGAGCAGTTCTTC. It codes for CASSGLLNEQFF.

This chain joins TRBV2 and TRBJ2-7; 10 nucleotides line up with TRBD1. Germline assignment: CDR1 SNHLY and CDR2 FYNNEI. The ends lost 0 bases at V and 4 bases at J; junction bases unmatched: 3. The CDR3 length is 15 residues. CDR3 in amino acids: CASSEARDRGYEQYF. As DNA, the CDR3 is TGTGCCAGCAGTGAAGCTAGGGACAGGGGTTACGAGCAGTACTTC.

The gene calls are TRBV5-4 and TRBJ2-2; the D is unclear. This CDR3 spans 12 amino acids. With 2 bases removed from V and 6 bases from J, the gap between germline ends came to 5 bases. Germline V CDR1 and CDR2: SGHNT, YYREEE (reference sequence). The chain's CDR3 is CASSFASGELFF. CDR3 coding DNA: TGTGCCAGCAGCTTCGCCTCCGGGGAGCTGTTTTTT.

This clone was picked up a small number of times. CDR3 bases: TGTGCCAGCAGTCCGAGTCTGAACACTGAAGCTTTCTTT. This sequence encodes CASSPSLNTEAFF. The genes are TRBV14 and TRBJ1-1; D unclear. The CDR3 is 13 amino acids. Trimming took off 6 bases at V and 0 bases at J, with 8 bases between the two ends. Germline CDR1 SGHDN, CDR2 FVKESK.

This rearrangement joins TRBV6-5 to TRBJ1-1; D perhaps matches TRBD1 (5 bases). V lost 6 bases and J 1 base, leaving 15 bases between the germline ends. The CDR3 runs to 15 residues. Germline loops: CDR1 MNHEY, CDR2 SVGAGI. The CDR3 loop reads CASSYRQSQNTEAFF. CDR3 DNA sequence: TGTGCCAGCAGCTACCGACAGTCCCAGAACACTGAAGCTTTCTTT.

V is TRBV4-1 and J is TRBJ1-3; 7 bases match TRBD1. Germline V lookup: CDR1 MGHRA, CDR2 YSYEKL. Losses at the gene ends were 0 bases for V and 7 bases for J; bases not matched to a gene: 15. CDR3 length: 18 amino acids. The CDR3 DNA follows: TGCGCCAGCAGCCAAGAGACAAGGGGGCCTGCGGTGGGGAACACCATATATTTT. Translation gives CASSQETRGPAVGNTIYF.

The gene calls are TRBV15 and TRBJ2-3; 9 nucleotides agree with TRBD1. The V gene's germline CDR1 is LNHNV and CDR2 YYDKDF (reference sequence). J lost 2 bases, V lost 0 bases, and 9 bases had no gene match. There are 18 residues in the CDR3. Here the CDR3 DNA reads TGTGCCACCAGCAGAGATTGGTTCGGACAGGGGACCACAGATACGCAGTATTTT. Protein: CATSRDWFGQGTTDTQYF.

This chain uses TRBV5-1 with TRBJ1-2; no firm D call. The CDR3 is 14 residues long. Germline V lookup: CDR1 SGHRS, CDR2 YFSETQ. The V gene lost 0 bases and the J gene lost 4 bases, with 10 bases spanning the gap. CDR3 protein: CASSLEAGSYGYTF. The CDR3 DNA reads as TGCGCCAGCAGCTTGGAGGCGGGAAGCTATGGCTACACCTTC. Based on the CDR3 plus reference TRBV5-1 and TRBJ1-2, the full variable domain is KAGVTQTPRYLIKTRGQQVTLSCSPISGHRSVSWYQQTPGQGLQFLFEYFSETQRNKGNFPGRFSGRQFSNSRSEMNVSTLELGDSALYLCASSLEAGSYGYTFGSGTRLTVV.

V gene TRBV7-8 combines with J gene TRBJ1-5, with D uncertain. This CDR3 region has 12 residues. Germline-derived CDR1 and CDR2 are SGHVS and FQNEAQ. The germline V and J ends were trimmed by 6 bases and 3 bases, with 6 bases remaining between them. The CDR3 DNA reads TGTGCCAGCAGTCGATACAATCAGCCCCAGCATTTT. Its protein product is CASSRYNQPQHF.

This rearrangement joins TRBV19 to TRBJ2-7, with D possibly being TRBD1 (6 bases). Germline V lookup: CDR1 LNHDA, CDR2 SQIVND (reference sequence). The CDR3 spans 15 residues. V was cut by 2 bases and J by 4 bases, with 15 bases left in between. The CDR3 nucleotides are TGTGCCAGTAGTATAACCGGGGACATTTTATACGAGCAGTACTTC. This translates into CASSITGDILYEQYF.

CDR3 residues: CASSLEWGRGRDTQYF. In DNA, the CDR3 is TGCGCCAGCAGCTTGGAATGGGGCAGGGGGCGAGATACGCAGTATTTT. The chain couples TRBV5-1 to TRBJ2-3; 8 bases are shared with TRBD1. Trimming at V came to 0 bases and at J to 5 bases, leaving 8 bases not matched to a gene. CDR1 and CDR2 from the germline V gene are SGHRS and YFSETQ. The CDR3 has 16 amino acids.

This clone was picked up one time. The rearrangement joins TRBV5-8 to TRBJ2-1; TRBD1 or TRBD2 may be the D gene (6 bases each). The CDR3 consists of 16 residues. The germline V and J ends were trimmed by 6 bases and 8 bases, with 24 bases remaining between them. CDR1 SGHTS and CDR2 YDEGEE come from the germline V gene. In nucleotides, the CDR3 is TGTGCCAGCATATTTGGCGGGACACCCGGGCGTGATGAGCAGTTCTTC. It encodes CASIFGGTPGRDEQFF.

The chain couples TRBV28 to TRBJ1-1, with 8 bases lining up with TRBD1. Looked up from germline, CDR1 is MDHEN and CDR2 is SYDVKM. Germline trimming cut 4 bases from V and 4 bases from J; bases unmatched to any gene: 11. CDR3 length: 16 residues. CDR3 bases: TGTGCCAGCAGTTCTACAGGGGGAATTCGGGTCACTGAAGCTTTCTTT. Its protein is CASSSTGGIRVTEAFF. The full variable domain, its missing parts supplied by reference TRBV28 and TRBJ1-1, is DVKVTQSSRYLVKRTGEKVFLECVQDMDHENMFWYRQDPGLGLRLIYFSYDVKMKEKGDIPEGYSVSREKKERFSLILESASTNQTSMYLCASSSTGGIRVTEAFFGQGTRLTVV.

The chain carries TRBV9 and TRBJ1-2, with D perhaps matching TRBD1 (6 bases). CDR3 size: 15 residues. CDR1 SGDLS and CDR2 YYNGEE come from the germline V gene. V lost 0 bases and J lost 4, with 13 bases in between. CDR3 amino acids: CASSVGGGGTYGYTF. CDR3 nucleotides: TGTGCCAGCAGCGTAGGTGGAGGGGGGACCTATGGCTACACCTTC.

This clone showed up just a few times. The V and J genes are TRBV2 and TRBJ2-7; TRBD1 aligns across 7 bases. V lost 7 bases to trimming and J lost 1 base; unmatched junction nucleotides: 7. From germline, CDR1 is SNHLY and CDR2 FYNNEI. There are 14 residues in the CDR3. This CDR3 reads CASTVDRLSYEQYF. DNA of the CDR3: TGTGCCAGCACGGTGGACAGGCTTTCCTACGAGCAGTACTTC. The whole variable domain, remainder taken from reference TRBV2 and TRBJ2-7, is EPEVTQTPSHQVTQMGQEVILRCVPISNHLYFYWYRQILGQKVEFLVSFYNNEISEKSEIFDDQFSVERPDGSNFTLKIRSTKLEDSAMYFCASTVDRLSYEQYFGPGTRLTVT.

The CDR3 spells CASSLPWDNYNEQFF. DNA for the CDR3: TGTGCCAGCAGTCTACCCTGGGACAACTACAATGAGCAGTTCTTC. The chain carries TRBV27 and TRBJ2-1; the D gene is possibly TRBD1 (6 bases). Germline-derived CDR1 and CDR2 are MNHEY and SMNVEV (reference sequence). The CDR3 runs 15 residues. V lost 5 bases to trimming and J lost 3 bases, with 14 bases between them.

The rearrangement joins TRBV7-6 to TRBJ2-7; TRBD2 might be the D (7 bases). This CDR3 is 17 amino acids long. CDR1 and CDR2 from the germline V gene are SGHVS and FNYEAQ. The V gene lost 11 bases and the J gene lost 1 base, with 27 bases spanning the gap. The CDR3, as DNA: TGTGCCTCCAGGGGAGGGTTCGGAGAAGCCTGGTCCTACGAGCAGTACTTC. This codes for CASRGGFGEAWSYEQYF.

The chain joins TRBV11-2 to TRBJ2-7; D gene uncertain. The CDR3 is 14 amino acids. Per the germline V gene, CDR1 is SGHAT and CDR2 is FQNNGV. The V gene lost 4 bases and the J gene lost 3 bases, with 13 bases spanning the gap. CDR3: CASSSSDTLYEQYF. The DNA of the CDR3 is TGTGCCAGCAGCTCCAGTGACACCCTCTACGAGCAGTACTTC.

The chain employs TRBV20-1 and TRBJ2-4; the match to TRBD2 covers 9 bases. V lost 3 bases, J lost 5 bases, and 11 bases stayed unmatched. Germline-derived CDR1 and CDR2 are DFQATT and SNEGSKA (reference sequence). This CDR3 region has 16 residues. DNA of the CDR3: TGCAGTGCTAGTCCTTTAGCGGGAGACCTAGAAAACATTCAGTACTTC. Translated, it gives CSASPLAGDLENIQYF.